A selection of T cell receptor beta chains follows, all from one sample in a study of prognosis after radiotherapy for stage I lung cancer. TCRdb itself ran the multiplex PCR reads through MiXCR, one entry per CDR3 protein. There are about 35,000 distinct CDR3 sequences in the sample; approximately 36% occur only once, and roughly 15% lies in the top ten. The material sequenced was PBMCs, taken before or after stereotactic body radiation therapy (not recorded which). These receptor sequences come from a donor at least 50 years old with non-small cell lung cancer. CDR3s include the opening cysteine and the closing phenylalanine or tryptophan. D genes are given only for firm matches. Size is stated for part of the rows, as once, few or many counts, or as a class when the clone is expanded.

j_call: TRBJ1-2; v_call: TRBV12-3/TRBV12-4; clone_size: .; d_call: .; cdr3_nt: TGTGCCAGCTCCTGGTCCTGTGGCTACACCTTC; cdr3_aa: CASSWSCGYTF
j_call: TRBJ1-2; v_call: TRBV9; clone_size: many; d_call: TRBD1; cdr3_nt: TGTGCCAGCAGCGTAGCGTCAGGGGGCTCCTATGGCTACACCTTC; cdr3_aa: CASSVASGGSYGYTF
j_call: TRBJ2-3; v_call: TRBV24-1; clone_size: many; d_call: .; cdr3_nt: TGTGCCACCAGTGGCCCAGGTAAAGATACGCAGTATTTT; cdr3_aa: CATSGPGKDTQYF
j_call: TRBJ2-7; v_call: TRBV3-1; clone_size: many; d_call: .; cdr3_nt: TGTGCCAGCAGCCAACTAAGACAGGTCCACGAGCAGTACTTC; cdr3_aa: CASSQLRQVHEQYF
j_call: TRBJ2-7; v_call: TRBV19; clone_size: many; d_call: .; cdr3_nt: TGTGCCAGTAGCCCCGGGACGTTTAACTCCTACGAGCAGTACTTC; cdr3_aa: CASSPGTFNSYEQYF
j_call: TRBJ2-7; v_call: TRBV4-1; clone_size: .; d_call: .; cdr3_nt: TGCGCCAGCAGCCAAGTTTGGTCCTACGAGCAGTACTTC; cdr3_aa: CASSQVWSYEQYF
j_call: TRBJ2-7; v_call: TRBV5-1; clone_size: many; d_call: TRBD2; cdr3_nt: TGCGCCAGCAGCTTGGGGGTAGCGGGAGCGGGCTACGAGCAGTACTTC; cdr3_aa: CASSLGVAGAGYEQYF
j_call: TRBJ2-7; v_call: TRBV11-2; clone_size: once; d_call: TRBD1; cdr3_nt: TGTGCCAGCAGCTTAGCTTTACAGGGGGCCCACGAGCAGTACTTC; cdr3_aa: CASSLALQGAHEQYF
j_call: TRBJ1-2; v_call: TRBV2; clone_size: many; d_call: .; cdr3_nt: TGTGCCAGCAGTGCATCACTATTAGCTAACTATGGCTACACCTTC; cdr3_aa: CASSASLLANYGYTF
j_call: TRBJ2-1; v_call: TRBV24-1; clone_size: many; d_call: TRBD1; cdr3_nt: TGTGCCACCAGTGGCACCCCGGGACAGGGGTACAATGAGCAGTTCTTC; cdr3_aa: CATSGTPGQGYNEQFF
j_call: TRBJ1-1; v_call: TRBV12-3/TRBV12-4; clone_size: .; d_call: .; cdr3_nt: TGTGCCAGCAGCGGGGCCGGGTCCGGTAGGACTGAAGCTTTCTTT; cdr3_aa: CASSGAGSGRTEAFF
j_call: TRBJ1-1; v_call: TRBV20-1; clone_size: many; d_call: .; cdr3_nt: TGCAGTGCTCTACGGGATCCGAACACTGAAGCTTTCTTT; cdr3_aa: CSALRDPNTEAFF
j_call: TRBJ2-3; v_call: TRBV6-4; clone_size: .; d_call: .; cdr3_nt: TGTGTCAGCAGTGAGGGCGGGGGCTCCCCCACAGATACGCAGTATTTT; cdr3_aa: CVSSEGGGSPTDTQYF
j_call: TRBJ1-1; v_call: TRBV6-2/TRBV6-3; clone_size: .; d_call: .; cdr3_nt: TGTGCCAGCAGCCTTACGACGATTGCCTTTGGCACTGAAGCTTTCTTT; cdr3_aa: CASSLTTIAFGTEAFF
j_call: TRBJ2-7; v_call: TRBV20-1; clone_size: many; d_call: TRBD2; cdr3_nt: TGCAGTGCTATAATACTAGCGGGAGTCGACGAGCAGTACTTC; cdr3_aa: CSAIILAGVDEQYF
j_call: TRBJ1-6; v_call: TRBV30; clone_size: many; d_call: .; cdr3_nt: TGTGCCTGGACGGCGGGGGGAGAGTCACCCCTCCACTTT; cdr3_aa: CAWTAGGESPLHF
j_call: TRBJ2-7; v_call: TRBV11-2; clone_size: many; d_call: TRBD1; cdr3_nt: TGTGCCAGCAGCTCCAAGACAGGGGGCGACGAGCAGTACTTC; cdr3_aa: CASSSKTGGDEQYF
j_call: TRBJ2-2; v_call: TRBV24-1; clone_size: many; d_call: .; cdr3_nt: TGTGCCACCAGTGATGGGGGGGGGGCGCGGAGGACCGGGGAGCTGTTTTTT; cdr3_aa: CATSDGGGARRTGELFF
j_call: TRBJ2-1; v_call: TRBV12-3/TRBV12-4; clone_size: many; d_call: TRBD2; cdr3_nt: TGTGCCAGCAGTTTACAGCGGGGGGCGCTCAATGAGCAGTTCTTC; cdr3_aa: CASSLQRGALNEQFF
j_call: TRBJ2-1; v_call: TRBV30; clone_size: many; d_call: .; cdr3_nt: TGTGCCTGGGGGAAAAACAATGAGCAGTTCTTC; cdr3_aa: CAWGKNNEQFF
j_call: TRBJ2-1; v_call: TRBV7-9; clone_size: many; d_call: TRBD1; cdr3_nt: TGTGCCAGCAGCTTAGGGAAAAGGACAGGCGACAATGAGCAGTTCTTC; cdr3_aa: CASSLGKRTGDNEQFF
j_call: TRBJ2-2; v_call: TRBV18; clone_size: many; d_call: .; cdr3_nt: TGTGCCAGCTCACCACGAGAGGTTGACAGGCTGTTTTTT; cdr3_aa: CASSPREVDRLFF
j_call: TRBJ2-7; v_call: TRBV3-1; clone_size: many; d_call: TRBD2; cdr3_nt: TGTGCCAGCAGCCCCCCGGGACTAGCGGGGGAGCAGTACTTC; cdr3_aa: CASSPPGLAGEQYF
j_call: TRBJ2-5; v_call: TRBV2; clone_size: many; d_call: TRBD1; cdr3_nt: TGTGCCAGCAGTGATGACAGGGTGGCAGAGACCCAGTACTTC; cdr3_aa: CASSDDRVAETQYF
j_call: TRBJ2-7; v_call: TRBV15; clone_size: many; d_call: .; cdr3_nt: TGTGCCACCAGCAGAGAAAAGGCAAACAACCCCTACGAGCAGTACTTC; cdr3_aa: CATSREKANNPYEQYF
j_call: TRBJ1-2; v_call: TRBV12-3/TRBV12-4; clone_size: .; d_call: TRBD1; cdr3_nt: TGTGCCAGCAGGGGGACAGGGGAAGCAAATGGCTACACCTTC; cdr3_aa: CASRGTGEANGYTF
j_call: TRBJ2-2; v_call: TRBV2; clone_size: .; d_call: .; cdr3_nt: TGTGCCAGCGAGTTTACGGGGACCGGGGAGCTGTTTTTT; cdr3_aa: CASEFTGTGELFF
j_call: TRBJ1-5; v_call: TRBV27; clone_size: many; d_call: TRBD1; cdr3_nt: TGTGCCAGCAGTTCGACAGGGGCCCAGCCCCAGCATTTT; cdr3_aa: CASSSTGAQPQHF
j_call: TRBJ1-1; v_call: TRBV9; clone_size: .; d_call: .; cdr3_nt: TGTGCCAGCACCAAGGAACTGGGGAGGGCTGAAGCTTTCTTT; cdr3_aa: CASTKELGRAEAFF
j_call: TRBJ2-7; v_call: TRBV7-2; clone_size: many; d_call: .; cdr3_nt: TGTGCCAGCAGCTTAGAGAAGGGGAACTACGAGCAGTACTTC; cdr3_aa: CASSLEKGNYEQYF
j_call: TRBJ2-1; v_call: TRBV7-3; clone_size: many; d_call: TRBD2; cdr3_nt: TGTGCCAGCAGCTTATGGGGGGGTGAGCAGTTCTTC; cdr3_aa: CASSLWGGEQFF
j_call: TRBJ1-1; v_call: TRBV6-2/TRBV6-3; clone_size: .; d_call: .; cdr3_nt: TGTGCCAGCAGTTACCACCAGGATGGGTTGAATCCTGAAGCTTTCTTT; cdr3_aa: CASSYHQDGLNPEAFF
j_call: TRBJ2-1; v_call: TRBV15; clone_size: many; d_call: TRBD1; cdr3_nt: TGTGCCACCAGCAGAGACAGGGGGCGCAGGAATGAGCAGTTCTTC; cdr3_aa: CATSRDRGRRNEQFF
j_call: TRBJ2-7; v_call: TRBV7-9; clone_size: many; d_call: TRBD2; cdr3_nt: TGTGCCAGCAGCACTAGCGGGAGGGCCTACGAGCAGTACTTC; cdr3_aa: CASSTSGRAYEQYF
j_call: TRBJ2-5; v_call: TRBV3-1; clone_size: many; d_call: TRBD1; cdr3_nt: TGTGCCAGCAGAGACAGGGGGCCGGGAGAGACCCAGTACTTC; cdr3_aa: CASRDRGPGETQYF
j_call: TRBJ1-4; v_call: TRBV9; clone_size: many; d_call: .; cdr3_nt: TGTGCCAGCAGCGTCGGAGGCGGTAATGAAAAACTGTTTTTT; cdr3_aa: CASSVGGGNEKLFF
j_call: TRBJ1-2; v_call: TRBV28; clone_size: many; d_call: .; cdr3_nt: TGTGCCAGCAACAAAGGGAGACAGTCATACTTC; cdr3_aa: CASNKGRQSYF
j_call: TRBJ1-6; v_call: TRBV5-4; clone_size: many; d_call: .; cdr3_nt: TGTGCCAGCAGCTATACTTCAGGCGACAATTCACCCCTCCACTTT; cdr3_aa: CASSYTSGDNSPLHF
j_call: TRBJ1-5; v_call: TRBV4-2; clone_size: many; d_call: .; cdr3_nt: TGTGCCAGCAGCCAAGAAATGCAGGCTAATCAGCCCCAGCATTTT; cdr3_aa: CASSQEMQANQPQHF
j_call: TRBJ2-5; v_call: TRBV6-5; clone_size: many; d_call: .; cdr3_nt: TGTGCCAGCAGTTACTCAGGCGGGGTTGCGGAGACCCAGTACTTC; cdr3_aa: CASSYSGGVAETQYF
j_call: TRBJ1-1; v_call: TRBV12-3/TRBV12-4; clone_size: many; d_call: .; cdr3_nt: TGTGCCAGCAGACGACAGATAGGTGGGACTGAAGCTTTCTTT; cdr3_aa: CASRRQIGGTEAFF
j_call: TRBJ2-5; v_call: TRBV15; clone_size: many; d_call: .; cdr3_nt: TGTGCCACCAGCAACTGGGACCGACAAGAGACCCAGTACTTC; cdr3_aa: CATSNWDRQETQYF
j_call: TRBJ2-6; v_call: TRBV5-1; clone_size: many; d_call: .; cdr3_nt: TGCGCCAGCAGCTTGGGGGGAAGGTCTGGGGCCAACGTCCTGACTTTC; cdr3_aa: CASSLGGRSGANVLTF